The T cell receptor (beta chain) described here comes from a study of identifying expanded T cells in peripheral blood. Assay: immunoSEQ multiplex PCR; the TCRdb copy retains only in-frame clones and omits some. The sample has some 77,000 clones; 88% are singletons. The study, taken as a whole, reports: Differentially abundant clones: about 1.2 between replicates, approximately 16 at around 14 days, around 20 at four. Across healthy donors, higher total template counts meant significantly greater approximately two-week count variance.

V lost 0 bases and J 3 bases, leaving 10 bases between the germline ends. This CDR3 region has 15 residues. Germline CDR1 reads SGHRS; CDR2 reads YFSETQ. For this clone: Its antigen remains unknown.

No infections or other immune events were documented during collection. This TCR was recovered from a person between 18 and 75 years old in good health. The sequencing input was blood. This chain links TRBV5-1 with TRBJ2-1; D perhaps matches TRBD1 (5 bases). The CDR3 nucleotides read TGCGCCAGCAGCTTGGAAGGGGTCGGCTACAATGAGCAGTTCTTC. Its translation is CASSLEGVGYNEQFF.